Below, 21 T cell receptor beta chains from the same sample are listed, as sequenced in a study of naive and memory T cell subsets. Both TRBC1 and TRBC2 were covered by a beta constant-region primer of two equimolar oligonucleotides. From the UMI-ligation and nested PCR reads, TCRdb called clonotypes with MiXCR, one entry per CDR3 protein. The data contain 130,000 to 150,000 distinct CDR3 sequences, about 18% of them seen just once; the ten biggest clones take up roughly 0.13%. The sequenced material came from naive CD4+ T cells from blood. All receptors derive from a human donor in good health.

The chain recombines TRBV2 with TRBJ2-5; 7 bases are a match to TRBD2. This CDR3 has 13 amino acids. The ends lost 8 bases at V and 4 bases at J; junction bases unmatched: 7. Germline CDR1 and CDR2: SNHLY and FYNNEI. CDR3 DNA sequence: TGTGCCAGCCTCCCAGGGAGGGCAGAGACCCAGTACTTC. It codes for CASLPGRAETQYF.

This clonotype was observed a handful of times. The V call is TRBV4-1, the J call TRBJ2-7, with D perhaps assigned TRBD1 or TRBD2 (5 bases each). The CDR3 contains 20 residues. Germline V gene data show CDR1 as MGHRA and CDR2 as YSYEKL. Trimming shortened V by 1 base and J by 4 bases, and 29 bases separated the two germline ends. The CDR3 DNA follows: TGCGCCAGCAGCCAAGGGGCGTTCCGGGGCCCTAGGGGAATAATGTACGAGCAGTACTTC. It is translated as CASSQGAFRGPRGIMYEQYF.

This clonotype has only a few counts. The chain joins TRBV6-5 to TRBJ1-2; D gene uncertain. Trimming shortened V by 9 bases and J by 3 bases, and 11 bases separated the two germline ends. The length of the CDR3 is 12 residues. Germline assignment: CDR1 MNHEY and CDR2 SVGAGI. In DNA, the CDR3 is TGTGCCAGTAAGAAGGGCTACTATGGCTACACCTTC. Translated, it gives CASKKGYYGYTF.

This clonotype was recorded many times. The genes are TRBV21-1 and TRBJ2-1. TRBV21-1 corresponds to a pseudogene. The CDR3 runs 20 residues. The CDR3 DNA reads as TGTGCCAGCAGCAAACGGCGTTTGATTGTGGAGGGGCGTCGCTACAATGAGCAGTTCTTC. Translation: CASSKRRLIVEGRRYNEQFF.

This clonotype was seen a few times. The chain has TRBV4-1 and TRBJ2-6; unclear D gene. V was pared by 2 bases and J by 0 bases, with 11 bases between. Germline V lookup: CDR1 MGHRA, CDR2 YSYEKL. This CDR3 spans 17 amino acids. The CDR3 loop reads CASSQRIIGSGANVLTF. The DNA for the CDR3 is TGCGCCAGCAGCCAAAGAATAATCGGCTCTGGGGCCAACGTCCTGACTTTC.

This clonotype was seen a few times. The J gene is TRBJ2-2, the V gene TRBV3-1; no clear D gene. This CDR3 has 15 amino acids. Germline CDR1 LGHDT, CDR2 YNNKEL (reference sequence). Trimming pared 3 bases from V and 2 bases from J, leaving 10 bases between. The CDR3 DNA is TGTGCCAGCAGCCAGAGCAGCGATAACACCGGGGAGCTGTTTTTT. It specifies CASSQSSDNTGELFF.

The J gene is TRBJ2-5, the V gene TRBV25-1; maybe TRBD2 (7 bases). Germline loops: CDR1 MGHDK, CDR2 SYGVNS. This CDR3 is 17 amino acids long. The germline V and J ends were trimmed by 3 bases and 5 bases, with 22 bases remaining between them. CDR3 nucleotides: TGTGCCAGCAGTGAGGCGGGGGCAGGGAATAAACGGGAGACCCAGTACTTC. Translation gives CASSEAGAGNKRETQYF.

The table lists this clonotype with a few counts. This chain uses TRBV3-1 with TRBJ2-1; 10 positions agree with TRBD2. This CDR3 region has 15 residues. Per the germline V gene, CDR1 is LGHDT and CDR2 is YNNKEL (reference sequence). The ends lost 4 bases at V and 4 bases at J; junction bases unmatched: 4. The DNA for the CDR3 is TGTGCCAGCAGCCTTACTAGCGGGATGTACAATGAGCAGTTCTTC. Amino acids: CASSLTSGMYNEQFF.

The chain joins TRBV27 to TRBJ1-6; TRBD1 matches 7 bases. The germline V gene has CDR1 MNHEY and CDR2 SMNVEV (reference sequence). V dropped 1 base and J dropped 9; count of bases not matched to a gene: 0. CDR3 size: 13 residues. CDR3 amino acids: CASSLYRGSPLHF. In DNA form, the CDR3 reads TGTGCCAGCAGTTTATACAGGGGTTCACCCCTCCACTTT.

V usage is TRBV28 and J usage is TRBJ2-7; D gene unclear. V dropped 4 bases and J dropped 9 bases, with 10 bases sitting between them. Germline V gene sequence: CDR1 MDHEN, CDR2 SYDVKM. The CDR3 length is 11 residues. The DNA for the CDR3 is TGTGCCAGCAGTTCCCCTAGTGGGCAGTACTTC. This encodes CASSSPSGQYF.

This clonotype has a handful of counts. The V call is TRBV6-2 or TRBV6-3, the J call TRBJ2-7; D is possibly TRBD1 (5 bases). Per germline, CDR1 MNHEY and CDR2 SVGEGT. Deletions cut 8 bases from V and 0 bases from J, with 11 bases between. CDR3 length: 13 residues. In DNA, the CDR3 is TGTGCCAGCGGAAGGGGTGTCTCCTACGAGCAGTACTTC. The encoded protein is CASGRGVSYEQYF.

V and J are TRBV24-1 and TRBJ1-2; D is ambiguous. This CDR3 is 15 amino acids long. Trimming took 3 bases from V and 3 from J, leaving 13 bases between them. Per the germline V gene, CDR1 is KGHDR and CDR2 is SFDVKD. The CDR3 loop reads CATSDGEGGYYGYTF. DNA of the CDR3: TGTGCCACCAGTGATGGGGAAGGAGGGTACTATGGCTACACCTTC.

This clonotype occurred a few times. V usage is TRBV6-2 or TRBV6-3 and J usage is TRBJ2-1; no clear D. The CDR3 runs to 15 residues. Germline assignment: CDR1 MNHEY and CDR2 SVGEGT. V was shortened by 6 bases and J by 7 bases, with 19 bases between the two germline ends. The DNA of the CDR3 is TGTGCCAGCAGGAACGAGCGTGTAGTTTTAAATGAGCAGTTCTTC. Translated, it gives CASRNERVVLNEQFF.

The chain has TRBV25-1 and TRBJ1-2, with D perhaps TRBD1 (5 bases). The CDR3 is made up of 14 amino acids. V shed 6 bases and J shed 4 bases, with 15 bases lying between them. Germline V CDR1 and CDR2: MGHDK, SYGVNS. The CDR3 region is CASRSGTVGYGYTF. The CDR3 coding sequence is TGTGCCAGCAGGTCCGGGACCGTGGGCTATGGCTACACCTTC.

This clonotype appeared a few times. The V call is TRBV5-1, the J call TRBJ2-5; no clear D gene. Germline V gene data show CDR1 as SGHRS and CDR2 as YFSETQ. Between the trimmed V and J ends, which lost 0 bases and 5 bases, there was a span of 8 bases. The CDR3 loop spans 13 amino acids. The CDR3 sequence: CASSLASRETQYF. CDR3 in DNA: TGCGCCAGCAGCTTGGCCAGCCGGGAGACCCAGTACTTC.

This clonotype was counted at least ten times. This chain connects TRBV20-1 to TRBJ1-1, with 7 bases that match TRBD1. The CDR3 runs to 14 residues. Germline lookup yields CDR1 DFQATT and CDR2 SNEGSKA (reference sequence). V was clipped by 3 bases and J by 2 bases; unmatched bases: 6. For the CDR3, the DNA is TGCAGTGCTAGGAAGGGACAGCTAAACACTGAAGCTTTCTTT. Translating gives CSARKGQLNTEAFF.

This chain uses TRBV28 with TRBJ2-3; 8 positions match TRBD2. V dropped 6 bases and J dropped 2; count of bases not matched to a gene: 13. The CDR3 totals 17 residues. Germline V gives CDR1 MDHEN, CDR2 SYDVKM. The CDR3 loop reads CASSRPTSAGPTDTQYF. In nucleotides, the CDR3 is TGTGCCAGCAGCCGCCCGACTAGCGCTGGGCCCACAGATACGCAGTATTTT.

This clonotype was seen only a few times. This rearrangement joins TRBV20-1 to TRBJ2-1; no firm D call. CDR3 size: 15 residues. Germline CDR1 DFQATT, CDR2 SNEGSKA (reference sequence). Trimming pared 7 bases from V and 0 bases from J, leaving 16 bases between. The CDR3 region is CSVISRQTSYNEQFF. The CDR3 nucleotides are TGCAGTGTTATTTCCCGTCAAACCTCCTACAATGAGCAGTTCTTC.

This clonotype was seen more than once but under ten times. This rearrangement joins TRBV28 to TRBJ2-2, with D tentatively TRBD2 (5 bases). From germline, CDR1 is MDHEN and CDR2 SYDVKM. This CDR3 is built from 15 residues. Trimming pared 2 bases from V and 5 bases from J, leaving 12 bases between. This CDR3 reads CASSLQRSGTGELFF. CDR3 in DNA: TGTGCCAGCAGTTTACAGCGGAGTGGGACCGGGGAGCTGTTTTTT.

The CDR3 loop reads CGISRGEQETQYF. The CDR3 nucleotides are TGTGGCATTAGCCGGGGGGAACAAGAGACCCAGTACTTC. V is TRBV10-3 and J is TRBJ2-5; 7 nucleotides line up with TRBD2. Looked up from germline, CDR1 is ENHRY and CDR2 is SYGVKD. The CDR3 spans 13 residues.

This clonotype was seen a few times. The junction departs from germline at one end; a sequencing error may be responsible. The chain combines TRBV7-2 with TRBJ2-7; 7 positions agree with TRBD2. The CDR3 covers 13 residues. Germline V gene data show CDR1 as SGHTA and CDR2 as FQGNSA. CDR3 residues: CASSSEPGRATAF. For the CDR3, the DNA is TGTGCCAGCAGCTCCGAACCGGGGAGGGCCACCGCCTTC.